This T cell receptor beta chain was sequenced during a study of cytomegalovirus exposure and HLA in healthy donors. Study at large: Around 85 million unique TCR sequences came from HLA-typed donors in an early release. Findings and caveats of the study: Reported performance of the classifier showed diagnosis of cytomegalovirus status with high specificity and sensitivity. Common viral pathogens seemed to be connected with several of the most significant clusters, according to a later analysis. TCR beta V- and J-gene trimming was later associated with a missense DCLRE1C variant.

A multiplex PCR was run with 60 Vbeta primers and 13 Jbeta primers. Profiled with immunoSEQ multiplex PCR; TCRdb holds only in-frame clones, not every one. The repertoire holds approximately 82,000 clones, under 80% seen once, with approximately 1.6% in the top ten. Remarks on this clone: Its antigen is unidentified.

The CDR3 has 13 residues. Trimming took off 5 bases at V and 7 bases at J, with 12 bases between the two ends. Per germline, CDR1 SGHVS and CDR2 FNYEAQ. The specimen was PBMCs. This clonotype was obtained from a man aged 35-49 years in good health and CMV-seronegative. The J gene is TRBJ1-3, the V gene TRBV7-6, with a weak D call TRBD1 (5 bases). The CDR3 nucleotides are TGTGCCAGCAGCCAAGGACAAACTAACACCATATATTTT. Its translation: CASSQGQTNTIYF.